This T cell receptor beta chain stems from a study of blood T cells in healthy people across ages (dated by TCRdb to the mid-2010s). In the study overall: In model experiments, roughly one uniquely barcoded TCR beta cDNA molecule per two T cells was captured by template switching. Age-related changes in TCR beta repertoire diversity were measured in the study by deep sequencing normalized with unique cDNA molecular identifiers. Donors were grouped into four age groups: young (average about 15 years), middle-aged (39), aged (around 60) and long-lived (about 89). Donors of different ages were randomly distributed across sequencing lanes to avoid experimental bias. Using the same blood draw, the study looked at two additional independent replicas of 1 million unique cDNA reads for two donors, one aged 18 to 30 and the other aged 80 or older. The full study reports these points: Observed TCR beta diversity per million T cells fell roughly linearly with age, and a significant reduction was already apparent by age approximately 41. The percentage of naive T cells measured by flow cytometry correlated strongly with observed TCR beta diversity. Because donor CMV infection status was unknown, age-related changes in expanded clonotypes were potentially confounded. Because profiling used bulk unsorted PBMCs, naive and antigen-experienced compartments could not be compared conclusively. Compared with the aged group, the long-lived group had more naive CD4+ T cells, fewer expanded clones and increased TCR diversity, suggesting age selection. Estimates of total diversity from one million sequenced T cells were regarded as lower bounds and underestimates.

This clonotype was observed a few times. It lacks a known antigen. No per-base quality is available; no much larger clone lies one base away. Receptor libraries were prepared by 5' RACE. The listed sequencing device is Illumina HiSeq 2500. A second about 6 to 11 cycle PCR used a sample-barcoded 5' primer and a J-beta primer mix. A template-switch 5' adaptor carrying 12 random nucleotides introduced a unique molecular identifier onto each TCR beta cDNA molecule. Each sample yielded at least 3 million CDR3-containing paired-end reads. First-strand cDNA synthesis was performed from all RNA using the Mint cDNA synthesis kit, with priming by a TRBC-specific oligonucleotide. All cDNA was treated with uracil-DNA glycosylase and then went through a first 18-cycle PCR with the universal primers M1SS and BC2_uni_R. The original pipeline was this. Normalization of each sample was performed by random selection of 1 million high-quality reads, each carrying a distinct molecular identifier. Reads with shared molecular identifiers were discarded instead of being binned into consensus sequences. MiTCR, with a Q25 quality threshold and the strictest error-elimination algorithm, was used for CDR3 identification, clonotype clustering and error correction. A nonparametric unseen species model using Euler transformation provided a lower-bound estimate of total TCR beta diversity. TCRdb applied fastp at Q25 and MiXCR to the public reads, then kept only in-frame beta chains. Duplicate CDR3 protein sequences are folded into a single record with the most common DNA and genes. The V and J calls were determined by TCRdb, not by the authors. The sample table records over a million distinct CDR3 sequences; approximately 42% of these occur just once. Over 3.5% of the sample comes from the top ten.

The CDR3 holds 14 amino acids from the cysteine to the phenylalanine. The only DNA kept is the CDR3, 42 bases in frame from the first base. The germline V gene supplies CDR1 MNHEY and CDR2 SVGEGT. V drops 2 bases and J drops 2 bases, leaving 9 bases in between. Donors were 35 to 40 systemically healthy Caucasian individuals from Russia aged roughly 6 to 95 years. Each donor gave 8 to 10 milliliters of peripheral blood, collected into EDTA-treated Vacutainer tubes. Ficoll-Paque density-gradient centrifugation was used to isolate PBMCs, with at least 6.5 million per sample. Trizol reagent was used to extract total RNA from the PBMCs, yielding at least 6 micrograms per sample. Naive CD45RAhigh/CD27high T cell percentages were measured by flow cytometry on a PBMC aliquot from every donor.

The chain links TRBV6-2 or TRBV6-3 with TRBJ1-1; TRBD1 could be the D gene, as 5 bases match. The specimen sequenced was blood. The clonotype was recovered from a woman under 30 in good health. The sequence in DNA is TGTGCCAGCAGTTACCAGGGAGCTAACACTGAAGCTTTCTTT. Its product reads: CASSYQGANTEAFF.